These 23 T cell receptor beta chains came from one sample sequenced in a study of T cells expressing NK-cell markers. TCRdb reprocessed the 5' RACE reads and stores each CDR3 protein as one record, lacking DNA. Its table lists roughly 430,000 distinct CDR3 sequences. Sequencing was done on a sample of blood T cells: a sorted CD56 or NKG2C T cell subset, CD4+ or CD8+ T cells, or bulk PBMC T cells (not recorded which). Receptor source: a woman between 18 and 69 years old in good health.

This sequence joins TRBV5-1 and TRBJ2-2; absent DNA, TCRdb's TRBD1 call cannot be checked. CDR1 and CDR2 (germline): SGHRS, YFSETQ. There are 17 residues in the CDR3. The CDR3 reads CASSLGHRDPNTGELFF.

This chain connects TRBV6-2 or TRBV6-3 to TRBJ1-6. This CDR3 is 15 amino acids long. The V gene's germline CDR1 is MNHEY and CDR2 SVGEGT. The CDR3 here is CASTWDLTYNSPLHF.

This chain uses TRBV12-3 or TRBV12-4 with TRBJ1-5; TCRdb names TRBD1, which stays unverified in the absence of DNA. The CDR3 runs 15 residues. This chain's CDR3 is CASSPGQSSNQPQHF.

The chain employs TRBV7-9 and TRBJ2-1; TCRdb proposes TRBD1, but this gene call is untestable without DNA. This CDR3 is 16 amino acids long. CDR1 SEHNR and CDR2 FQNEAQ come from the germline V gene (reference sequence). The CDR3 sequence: CASSLNLGQGMNEQFF.

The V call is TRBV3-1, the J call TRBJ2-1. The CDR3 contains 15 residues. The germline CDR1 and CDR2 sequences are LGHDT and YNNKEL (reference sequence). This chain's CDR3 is CASSQEKPVHNEQFF.

This CDR3 reads CASSSTGEFQETQYF. The chain joins TRBV28 to TRBJ2-5; the D call of TRBD1 rests on TCRdb alone, since no DNA is present to check it. The CDR3 contains 15 residues. Germline V gene data show CDR1 as MDHEN and CDR2 as SYDVKM.

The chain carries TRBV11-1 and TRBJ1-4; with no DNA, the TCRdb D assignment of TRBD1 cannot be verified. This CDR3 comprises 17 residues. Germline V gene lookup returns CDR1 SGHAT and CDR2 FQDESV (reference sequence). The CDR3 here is CASSLPAGGRRNEKLFF.

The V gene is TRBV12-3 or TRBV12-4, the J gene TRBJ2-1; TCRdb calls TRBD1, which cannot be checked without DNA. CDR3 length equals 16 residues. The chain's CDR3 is CASSPTGQGSDNEQFF.

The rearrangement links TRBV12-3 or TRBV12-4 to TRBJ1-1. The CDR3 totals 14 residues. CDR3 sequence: CASSLFGSNTEAFF.

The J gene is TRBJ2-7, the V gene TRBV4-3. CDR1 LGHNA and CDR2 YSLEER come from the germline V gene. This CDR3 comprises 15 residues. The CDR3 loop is CASSQESGSAYEQYF.

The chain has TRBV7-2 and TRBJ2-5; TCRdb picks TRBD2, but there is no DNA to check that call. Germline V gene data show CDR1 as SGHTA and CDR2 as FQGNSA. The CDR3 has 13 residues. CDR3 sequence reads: CASSLRTAETQYF.

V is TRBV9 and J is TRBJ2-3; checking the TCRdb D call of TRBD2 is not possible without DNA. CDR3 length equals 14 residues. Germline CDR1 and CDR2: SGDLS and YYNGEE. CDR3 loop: CASSPREGSDTQYF.

CDR3: CSADHPMSETQYF. The V gene is TRBV20-1, the J gene TRBJ2-5; TCRdb designates TRBD1, a call that cannot be tested without DNA. Per germline, CDR1 DFQATT and CDR2 SNEGSKA (reference sequence). The CDR3 extends over 13 amino acids.

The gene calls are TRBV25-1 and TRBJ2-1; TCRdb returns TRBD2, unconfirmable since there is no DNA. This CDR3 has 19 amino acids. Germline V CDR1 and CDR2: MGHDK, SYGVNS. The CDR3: CASSEYMSASGSKGNEQFF.

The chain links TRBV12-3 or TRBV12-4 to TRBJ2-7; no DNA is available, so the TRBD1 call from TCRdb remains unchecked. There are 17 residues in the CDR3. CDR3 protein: CASSDTPGDPNPYEQYF.

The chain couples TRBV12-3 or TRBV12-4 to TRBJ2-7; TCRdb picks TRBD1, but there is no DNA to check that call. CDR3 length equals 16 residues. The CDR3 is CASRQTPTGRSYEQYF.

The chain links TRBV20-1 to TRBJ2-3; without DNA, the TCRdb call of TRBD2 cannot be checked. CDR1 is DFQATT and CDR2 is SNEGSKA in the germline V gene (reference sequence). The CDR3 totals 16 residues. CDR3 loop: CSANGGQLAGGDTQYF.

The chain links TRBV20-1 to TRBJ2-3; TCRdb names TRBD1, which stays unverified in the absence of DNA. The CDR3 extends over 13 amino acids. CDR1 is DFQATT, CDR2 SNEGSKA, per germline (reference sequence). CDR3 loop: CSVREFGTDTQYF.

The CDR3 sequence is CASSGQADGYTF. The J gene is TRBJ1-2, the V gene TRBV5-1; as DNA is missing, the TRBD1 call by TCRdb cannot be tested. CDR3 length: 12 residues. Germline CDR1 SGHRS, CDR2 YFSETQ.

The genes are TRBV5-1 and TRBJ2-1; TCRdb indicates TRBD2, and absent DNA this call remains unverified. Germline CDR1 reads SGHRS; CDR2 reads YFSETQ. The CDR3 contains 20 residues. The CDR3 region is CASSLDGLAGLRSSYNEQFF. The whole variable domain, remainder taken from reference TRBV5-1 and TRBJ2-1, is KAGVTQTPRYLIKTRGQQVTLSCSPISGHRSVSWYQQTPGQGLQFLFEYFSETQRNKGNFPGRFSGRQFSNSRSEMNVSTLELGDSALYLCASSLDGLAGLRSSYNEQFFGPGTRLTVL.

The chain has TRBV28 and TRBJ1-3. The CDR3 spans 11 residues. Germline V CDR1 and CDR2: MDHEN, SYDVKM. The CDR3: CASSYSGPIYF.

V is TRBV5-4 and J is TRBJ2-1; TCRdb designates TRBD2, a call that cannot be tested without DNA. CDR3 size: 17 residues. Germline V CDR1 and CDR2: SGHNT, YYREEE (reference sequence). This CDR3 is CASSREGLANSYNEQFF.

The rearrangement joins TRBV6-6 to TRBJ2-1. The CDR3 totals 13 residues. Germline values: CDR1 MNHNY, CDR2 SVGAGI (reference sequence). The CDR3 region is CASSYHTFNEQFF.